In its sample, the clone carrying this T cell receptor beta chain was seen a few times. This could be a read error, since a much larger clone is one nucleotide away. Time point in this sample: newly diagnosed GD, antithyroid drugs for less than 3 months. After RNA was extracted from PBMCs, the TCR library was made from it. These data are taken from a study of regulatory T cells in long-lasting Graves disease. HTBI primers from iRepertoire and Arm-PCR of CDR3 regions yielded the TCR beta libraries. TCRdb recomputed calls from the multiplex PCR reads with MiXCR, one row per CDR3 protein. The repertoire holds hundreds of thousands of distinct CDR3 sequences, with approximately 15% as singletons. These sequences were also reported in another study, on T cells in Graves' hyperthyroidism and ophthalmopathy.

The material sequenced was peripheral blood mononuclear cells (PBMCs), taken at new diagnosis, from a patient treated with antithyroid drugs. This clonotype was obtained from a woman aged 25 to 39 with Graves disease.

The CDR3 here is CASSFGTSYETRYF. The CDR3 nucleotides are TGTGCCAGCAGTTTTGGGACTTCTTATGAGACCCGGTACTTC. The chain recombines TRBV28 with TRBJ2-1; a possible D gene is TRBD2 (6 bases). CDR1 is MDHEN, CDR2 SYDVKM, per germline. This CDR3 spans 14 amino acids.